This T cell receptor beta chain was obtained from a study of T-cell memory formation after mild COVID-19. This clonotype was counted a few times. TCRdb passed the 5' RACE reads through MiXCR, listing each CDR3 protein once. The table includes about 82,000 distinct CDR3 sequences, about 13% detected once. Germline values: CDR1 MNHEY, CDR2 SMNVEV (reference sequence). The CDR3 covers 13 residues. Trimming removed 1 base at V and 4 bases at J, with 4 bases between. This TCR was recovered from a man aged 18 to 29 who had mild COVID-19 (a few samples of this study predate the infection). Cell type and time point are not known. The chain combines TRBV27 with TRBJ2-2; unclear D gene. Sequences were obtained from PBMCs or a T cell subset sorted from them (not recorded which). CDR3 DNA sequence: TGTGCCAGCAGTTTATGGTCCACCGGGGAGCTGTTTTTT. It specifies CASSLWSTGELFF.